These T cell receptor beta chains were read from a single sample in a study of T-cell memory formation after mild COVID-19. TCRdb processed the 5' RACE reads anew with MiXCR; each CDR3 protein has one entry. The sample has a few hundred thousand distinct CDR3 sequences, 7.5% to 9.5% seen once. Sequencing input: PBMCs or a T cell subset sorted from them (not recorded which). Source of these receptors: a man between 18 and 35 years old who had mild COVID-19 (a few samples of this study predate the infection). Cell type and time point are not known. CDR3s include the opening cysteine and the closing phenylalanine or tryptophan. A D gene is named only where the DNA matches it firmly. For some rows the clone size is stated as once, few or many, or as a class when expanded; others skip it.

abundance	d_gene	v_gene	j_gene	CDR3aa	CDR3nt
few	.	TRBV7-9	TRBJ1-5	CASSSGLNQPQHF	TGTGCCAGCAGCTCAGGGCTCAATCAGCCCCAGCATTTT
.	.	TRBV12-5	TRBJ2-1	CATRLESYNEQFF	TGTGCTACCCGACTCGAGTCCTACAATGAGCAGTTCTTC
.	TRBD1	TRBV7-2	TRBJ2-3	CASSTGQRNTDTQYF	TGTGCCAGCAGCACGGGACAGCGAAACACAGATACGCAGTATTTT
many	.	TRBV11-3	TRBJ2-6	CASSVESGANVLTF	TGTGCCAGCAGTGTGGAATCCGGGGCCAACGTCCTGACTTTC
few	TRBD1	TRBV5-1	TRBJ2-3	CASSFPDRADTQYF	TGCGCCAGCAGCTTCCCTGACAGGGCAGATACGCAGTATTTT
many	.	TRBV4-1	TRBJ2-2	CASSQGAKNTGELFF	TGCGCCAGCAGCCAGGGGGCTAAGAACACCGGGGAGCTGTTTTTT
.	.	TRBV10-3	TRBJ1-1	CAIKQGFLGNTEAFF	TGTGCCATCAAACAGGGTTTCCTTGGGAACACTGAAGCTTTCTTT
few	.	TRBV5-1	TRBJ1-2	CASSPDDPPGRYTF	TGCGCCAGCAGCCCTGATGATCCCCCGGGACGCTACACCTTC
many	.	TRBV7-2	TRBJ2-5	CASSLIVGTQYF	TGTGCCAGCAGCTTAATTGTAGGGACCCAGTACTTC
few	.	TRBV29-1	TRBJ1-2	CSVEIKWGYGYTF	TGCAGCGTTGAAATAAAGTGGGGCTATGGCTACACCTTC
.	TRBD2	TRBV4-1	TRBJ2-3	CASSPKKRGLGDTQYF	TGCGCCAGCAGCCCGAAAAAGCGGGGGCTTGGAGATACGCAGTATTTT
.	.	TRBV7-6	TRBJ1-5	CASSSRGGIISPQHF	TGTGCCAGCAGCTCCCGTGGGGGAATAATCTCGCCCCAGCATTTT
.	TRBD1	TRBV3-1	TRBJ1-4	CASSLTGGEEKLFF	TGTGCCAGCAGCCTTACAGGGGGGGAAGAAAAACTGTTTTTT